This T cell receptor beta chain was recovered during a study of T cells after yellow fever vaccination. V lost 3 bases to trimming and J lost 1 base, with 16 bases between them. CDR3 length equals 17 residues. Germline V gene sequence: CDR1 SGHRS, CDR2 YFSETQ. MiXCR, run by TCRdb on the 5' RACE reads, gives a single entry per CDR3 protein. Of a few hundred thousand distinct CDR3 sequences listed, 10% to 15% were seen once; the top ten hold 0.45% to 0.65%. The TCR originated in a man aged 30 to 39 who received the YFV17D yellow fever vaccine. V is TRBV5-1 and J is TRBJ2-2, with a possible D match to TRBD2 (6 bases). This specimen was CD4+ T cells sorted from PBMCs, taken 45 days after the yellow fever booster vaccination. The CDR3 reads CASSSLSGGGNTGELFF. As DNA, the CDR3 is TGCGCCAGCAGCTCCCTCAGTGGGGGAGGGAACACCGGGGAGCTGTTTTTT. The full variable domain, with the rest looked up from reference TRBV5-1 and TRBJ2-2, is KAGVTQTPRYLIKTRGQQVTLSCSPISGHRSVSWYQQTPGQGLQFLFEYFSETQRNKGNFPGRFSGRQFSNSRSEMNVSTLELGDSALYLCASSSLSGGGNTGELFFGEGSRLTVL.